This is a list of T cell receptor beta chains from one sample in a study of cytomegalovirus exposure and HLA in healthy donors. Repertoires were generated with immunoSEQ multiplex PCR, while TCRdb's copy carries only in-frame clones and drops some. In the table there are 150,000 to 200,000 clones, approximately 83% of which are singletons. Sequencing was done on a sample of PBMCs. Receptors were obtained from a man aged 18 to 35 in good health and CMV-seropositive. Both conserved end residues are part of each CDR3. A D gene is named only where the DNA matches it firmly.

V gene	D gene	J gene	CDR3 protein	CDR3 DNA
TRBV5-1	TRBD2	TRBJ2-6	CASSPREGGSGANVLTF	TGCGCCAGCAGCCCGCGGGAGGGGGGCTCTGGGGCCAACGTCCTGACTTTC
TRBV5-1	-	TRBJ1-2	CASSLVTEGGYTF	TGCGCCAGCAGCTTGGTGACGGAGGGGGGCTACACCTTC
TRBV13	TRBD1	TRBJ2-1	CASSSTGGGEQFF	TGTGCCAGCAGCTCGACAGGGGGAGGTGAGCAGTTCTTC
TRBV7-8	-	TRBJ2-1	CASSSQTGYNEQFF	TGTGCCAGCAGCTCACAAACAGGGTACAATGAGCAGTTCTTC
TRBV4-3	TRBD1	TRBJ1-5	CASSQERGQGSSRQPQHF	TGCGCCAGCAGCCAAGAAAGAGGACAGGGATCTTCGAGACAGCCCCAGCATTTT
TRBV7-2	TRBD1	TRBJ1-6	CASTPGTDGSPLHF	TGTGCCAGCACCCCCGGGACAGATGGGTCACCCCTCCACTTT
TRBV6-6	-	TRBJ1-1	CASSYSNSGSTEAFF	TGTGCCAGCAGTTACTCGAATTCCGGGAGCACTGAAGCTTTCTTT
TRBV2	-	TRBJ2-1	CASMGGPSYNEQFF	TGTGCCAGCATGGGCGGGCCGAGCTACAATGAGCAGTTCTTC
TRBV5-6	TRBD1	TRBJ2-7	CASSFRDRGPAEQYF	TGTGCCAGCAGCTTCCGGGACAGGGGCCCTGCCGAGCAGTACTTC
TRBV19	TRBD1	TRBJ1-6	CASSILSLTGAFAPLHF	TGTGCCAGTAGTATTCTTTCCCTGACAGGGGCTTTCGCACCCCTCCACTTT
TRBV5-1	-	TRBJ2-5	CASSIGAGRETQYF	TGCGCCAGCAGCATCGGGGCAGGGAGGGAGACCCAGTACTTC
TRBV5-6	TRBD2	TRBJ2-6	CASSLPGRGGTNVLTF	TGTGCCAGCAGCTTGCCGGGGAGGGGAGGTACCAACGTCCTGACTTTC
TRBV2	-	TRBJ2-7	CASSGSLTYEQYF	TGTGCCAGCAGTGGTAGCCTGACCTACGAGCAGTACTTC
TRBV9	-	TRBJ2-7	CASSVGAIASSYEQYF	TGTGCCAGCAGCGTGGGGGCAATCGCGAGCTCCTACGAGCAGTACTTC
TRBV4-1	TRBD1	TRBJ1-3	CASSPSDRTGNTIYF	TGCGCCAGCAGCCCCTCGGACAGGACTGGAAACACCATATATTTT
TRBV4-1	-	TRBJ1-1	CASSHYTEAFF	TGCGCCAGCAGCCACTACACTGAAGCTTTCTTT